Shown below are 26 T cell receptor beta chains from a single sample sequenced in a study of T cell changes during pregnancy in multiple sclerosis (dated by TCRdb to between 2017 and 2020). The library was obtained by the immunoSEQ multiplex PCR assay. Sourced from immuneACCESS, this table was stored by TCRdb with only in-frame sequences that have V and J called. A share of the clones is absent; for the studies checked, an unresolved V gene accounts for under half, and the remainder has no known explanation. Within this sample are 25,000 to 35,000 clones, with 90% of them counted one time only. Of the sample, over 3.5% is held by the ten largest clones. This specimen was CD8+ T cells from peripheral blood mononuclear cells, taken in the second trimester of pregnancy. These receptors all come from a female donor with multiple sclerosis, enrolled in a pregnancy study.

The V and J genes are TRBV7-7 and TRBJ1-1; no firm D call. Per the germline V gene, CDR1 is SSHAT and CDR2 is FNYEAQ (reference sequence). V gave up 3 bases and J gave up 5 bases, with 10 bases separating them. This CDR3 is built from 13 residues. In DNA, the CDR3 is TGTGCCAGCAGCTTCGGACTGGGAACTGAAGCTTTCTTT. Encoded protein: CASSFGLGTEAFF.

The CDR3 loop is CSVGPLAEPSYNEQFF. The CDR3, as DNA: TGCAGCGTTGGACCACTAGCGGAACCCTCCTACAATGAGCAGTTCTTC. The chain carries TRBV29-1 and TRBJ2-1; 8 positions match TRBD2. The junction had 8 bases not matched to a gene; V was cut back by 4 bases and J by 0 bases. Germline values: CDR1 SQVTM, CDR2 ANQGSEA. There are 16 residues in the CDR3.

The chain employs TRBV7-9 and TRBJ1-4; no firm D call. The CDR3 is made up of 15 amino acids. V lost 5 bases and J lost 8, with 18 bases in between. CDR1 and CDR2 (germline): SEHNR, FQNEAQ (reference sequence). CDR3 residues: CASSAVAGFDEKLFF. CDR3 nucleotide sequence: TGTGCCAGCAGCGCCGTAGCGGGGTTTGACGAAAAACTGTTTTTT.

The chain joins TRBV6-5 to TRBJ1-5; weak D call: TRBD1 (6 bases). Trimming took off 2 bases at V and 7 bases at J, with 12 bases between the two ends. Germline assignment: CDR1 MNHEY and CDR2 SVGAGI. The CDR3 is 14 amino acids. This CDR3 reads CASSYGEGGQPQHF. In DNA, the CDR3 is TGTGCCAGCAGTTACGGGGAGGGGGGCCAGCCCCAGCATTTT.

This chain links TRBV7-9 with TRBJ2-1; D ambiguous. CDR3 length: 12 amino acids. Between the trimmed V and J ends, which lost 8 bases and 9 bases, there was a span of 14 bases. Per germline, CDR1 SEHNR and CDR2 FQNEAQ (reference sequence). The CDR3 protein is CASALGLSEQFF. Written as DNA, the CDR3 is TGTGCCAGCGCCCTCGGTCTGAGTGAGCAGTTCTTC. Combining the CDR3 with reference TRBV7-9 and TRBJ2-1 gives the whole variable domain DTGVSQNPRHKITKRGQNVTFRCDPISEHNRLYWYRQTLGQGPEFLTYFQNEAQLEKSRLLSDRFSAERPKGSFSTLEIQRTEQGDSAMYLCASALGLSEQFFGPGTRLTVL.

The chain employs TRBV7-3 and TRBJ2-2, with TRBD1 as a possible D gene (6 bases). From germline, CDR1 is SGHTA and CDR2 FQGTGA. V lost 1 base, J lost 6 bases, and 12 bases lay in between. The CDR3 sequence is 15 residues long. The chain's CDR3 is CASSLMLGGPGELFF. The CDR3 nucleotides read TGTGCCAGCAGCTTAATGCTAGGGGGTCCCGGGGAGCTGTTTTTT.

V gene TRBV9 combines with J gene TRBJ2-2, with 9 bases lining up with TRBD2. Trimming removed 3 bases from V and 6 bases from J; junction bases left unmatched: 9. The CDR3 is 16 residues long. Germline CDR1 is SGDLS and CDR2 is YYNGEE. Written as DNA, the CDR3 is TGTGCCAGCAGCGATCGATCTAGCGGGATCGCCGGGGAGCTGTTTTTT. This gives the protein CASSDRSSGIAGELFF.

This chain links TRBV9 with TRBJ1-5, with D unclear. This CDR3 has 15 residues. Deletions cut 0 bases from V and 0 bases from J, with 7 bases between. From germline, CDR1 is SGDLS and CDR2 YYNGEE. For the CDR3, the DNA is TGTGCCAGCAGCGTAGACGGGATTAGCAATCAGCCCCAGCATTTT. It translates to CASSVDGISNQPQHF.

This clone has only one observation. V and J are TRBV10-3 and TRBJ2-7; D is perhaps TRBD1 (6 bases). This CDR3 is built from 15 residues. The germline gives CDR1 ENHRY, CDR2 SYGVKD. Deletions cut 0 bases from V and 2 bases from J, with 11 bases between. Here the CDR3 reads CAISESGDTTYEQYF. CDR3 nucleotides: TGTGCCATCAGTGAGTCAGGGGACACCACCTACGAGCAGTACTTC.

The chain combines TRBV7-9 with TRBJ2-7, with 12 bases identical to TRBD2. After removal of 5 bases from V and 4 bases from J, the junction contained 3 bases not matched to a gene. CDR3 length: 14 amino acids. The germline gives CDR1 SEHNR, CDR2 FQNEAQ (reference sequence). The CDR3 bases are TGTGCCAGCAGCAGCGGGACTAGCGGGTACGAGCAGTACTTC. Encoded protein: CASSSGTSGYEQYF.

This sequence joins TRBV6-4 and TRBJ1-2, with 10 bases fitting TRBD1. Germline-derived CDR1 and CDR2 are MRHNA and SNTAGT. With 7 bases clipped from V and 8 bases from J, the junction kept 13 bases outside the gene matches. The CDR3 totals 15 residues. CDR3 region: CASTGRDRGKDGYTF. CDR3 nucleotides: TGTGCCAGCACGGGTCGGGACAGGGGAAAGGACGGCTACACCTTC.

CDR3: CASSWPGDDTEAFF. As DNA, the CDR3 is TGTGCCAGCAGCTGGCCAGGGGACGACACTGAAGCTTTCTTT. The chain couples TRBV11-2 to TRBJ1-1; a possible D gene is TRBD1 (6 bases). Germline assignment: CDR1 SGHAT and CDR2 FQNNGV. CDR3 size: 14 residues. The V and J ends lost 4 bases and 3 bases respectively, with 12 bases between them.

The V and J genes are TRBV7-9 and TRBJ1-2; 7 bases are a match to TRBD1. CDR1 SEHNR and CDR2 FQNEAQ come from the germline V gene (reference sequence). Trimming at V came to 0 bases and at J to 5 bases, leaving 9 bases not matched to a gene. This CDR3 region has 16 residues. The CDR3 region is CASSLAWIDRVYGYTF. The CDR3 bases are TGTGCCAGCAGCTTAGCGTGGATAGACAGGGTGTATGGCTACACCTTC.

The chain has TRBV6-4 and TRBJ2-1; 11 bases agree with TRBD2. The trim removed 4 bases at V and 6 bases at J, leaving 2 bases unmatched. This CDR3 is built from 14 residues. The germline CDR1 and CDR2 sequences are MRHNA and SNTAGT. This CDR3 reads CASSAGTSGNEQFF. DNA of the CDR3: TGTGCCAGCAGTGCCGGGACTAGCGGCAATGAGCAGTTCTTC.

The chain recombines TRBV7-9 with TRBJ2-3; TRBD2 is a possible D gene (6 bases). This CDR3 region has 12 residues. Deletions cut 4 bases from V and 6 bases from J, with 8 bases between. Germline CDR1 and CDR2: SEHNR and FQNEAQ (reference sequence). The CDR3, as DNA: TGTGCCAGCAGCTACGCGGGGGATACGCAGTATTTT. The encoded protein is CASSYAGDTQYF.

The chain recombines TRBV5-6 with TRBJ2-7; tentatively, D is TRBD2 (6 bases). V was cut by 0 bases and J by 6 bases, with 16 bases left in between. Germline CDR1 is SGHDT and CDR2 is YYEEEE. This CDR3 is 15 amino acids long. The CDR3 is CASSLGGGGVREQYF. The CDR3 region has the DNA TGTGCCAGCAGCTTGGGAGGCGGAGGGGTCCGCGAGCAGTACTTC.

The chain combines TRBV5-1 with TRBJ1-2; 9 bases align to TRBD1. Germline CDR1 is SGHRS and CDR2 is YFSETQ. The CDR3 is 13 amino acids. V was pared by 3 bases and J by 6 bases, with 3 bases of the junction left unmatched. The CDR3 loop is CASSWTGVHGYTF. In DNA form, the CDR3 reads TGCGCCAGCAGCTGGACAGGGGTGCATGGCTACACCTTC.

The chain links TRBV27 to TRBJ1-4, with 9 bases matching TRBD1. CDR3 size: 14 residues. The J segment lost 7 bases and the V segment lost 6 bases, leaving 6 bases of the junction unmatched. Per the germline V gene, CDR1 is MNHEY and CDR2 is SMNVEV (reference sequence). The CDR3 region is CASSSGTGIEKLFF. In DNA, the CDR3 is TGTGCCAGCAGCTCCGGGACAGGGATTGAAAAACTGTTTTTT.

The chain uses TRBV5-1 and TRBJ1-1; 7 positions match TRBD1. Germline lookup yields CDR1 SGHRS and CDR2 YFSETQ. The CDR3 totals 15 residues. Trimming took 4 bases from V and 1 from J; bases not matched to a gene: 7. The CDR3 DNA follows: TGCGCCAGCAGCAAGTTCAGGGGGACGAACACTGAAGCTTTCTTT. Protein: CASSKFRGTNTEAFF.

The V call is TRBV10-3, the J call TRBJ1-1; D is unresolved. The CDR3 is 12 residues long. Germline V gene lookup returns CDR1 ENHRY and CDR2 SYGVKD. Trimming took 3 bases from V and 1 from J, leaving 3 bases between them. The CDR3 here is CAISDKNTEAFF. The CDR3 DNA sequence: TGTGCCATCAGTGATAAGAACACTGAAGCTTTCTTT.

The J gene is TRBJ2-7, the V gene TRBV4-1; TRBD1 aligns across 9 bases. With V trimmed by 2 bases and J by 1 base, 6 bases remained unmatched. The CDR3 covers 16 residues. Germline assignment: CDR1 MGHRA and CDR2 YSYEKL. CDR3 in amino acids: CASSQTTGGESYEQYF. CDR3 in DNA: TGCGCCAGCAGCCAAACGACAGGGGGAGAATCCTACGAGCAGTACTTC.

The rearrangement joins TRBV27 to TRBJ1-5, with 8 positions matching TRBD1. This CDR3 contains 18 residues. After removal of 5 bases from V and 2 bases from J, the junction contained 14 bases not matched to a gene. Germline V gene data show CDR1 as MNHEY and CDR2 as SMNVEV (reference sequence). The CDR3 sequence is CASSPGDRTFLGNQPQHF. In DNA form, the CDR3 reads TGTGCCAGCAGTCCGGGGGACAGGACTTTCCTGGGCAATCAGCCCCAGCATTTT.

The chain combines TRBV4-3 with TRBJ2-3, with 9 bases that match TRBD2. The CDR3 has 18 residues. V trimming: 0 bases; J trimming: 3 bases; junction bases outside the gene matches: 10. Germline values: CDR1 LGHNA, CDR2 YSLEER. In DNA form, the CDR3 reads TGCGCCAGCAGCCAAGAAACTACGCTAGCGGGACCTACAGATACGCAGTATTTT. Protein product: CASSQETTLAGPTDTQYF.

This chain uses TRBV15 with TRBJ2-2, with D perhaps matching TRBD1 (5 bases). Germline values: CDR1 LNHNV, CDR2 YYDKDF (reference sequence). Trimming removed 1 base from V and 4 bases from J, with 10 bases in between. The CDR3 consists of 15 residues. CDR3 protein: CATSRGRESTGELFF. CDR3 coding DNA: TGTGCCACCAGCAGAGGCAGGGAAAGCACCGGGGAGCTGTTTTTT.

The chain is built from TRBV6-4 and TRBJ2-2; tentatively, D is TRBD2 (6 bases). CDR1 and CDR2 (germline): MRHNA, SNTAGT. Trimming cost V 7 bases and J 3 bases, with 12 bases left between them. CDR3 length: 14 amino acids. The CDR3 coding sequence is TGTGCCAGCAAAGGGGAGCGGGACACCGGGGAGCTGTTTTTT. Translation gives CASKGERDTGELFF.

The V call is TRBV28, the J call TRBJ2-1; D is unclear. This CDR3 spans 15 amino acids. V was trimmed by 6 bases and J by 0 bases, leaving 12 bases between them. CDR1 and CDR2 from the germline V gene are MDHEN and SYDVKM. In DNA form, the CDR3 reads TGTGCCAGCAGGCGCGAGGTTCTCTCCTACAATGAGCAGTTCTTC. Translation: CASRREVLSYNEQFF.